A selection of T cell receptor beta chains follows, all from one sample in a study of shared clonotypes between healthy human individuals. TCRdb's table, derived via immunoSEQ multiplex PCR, lists solely in-frame clones and lacks some. Of approximately 810,000 clones listed, roughly 92% were seen once; the top ten hold less than 25%. What was sequenced was naive CD8+ T cells sorted from blood. Every receptor here comes from a young man in good health. CDR3s include the opening cysteine and the closing phenylalanine or tryptophan. The D gene is left open where the match is weak. Rows give clone size only sometimes, using once, few, many, or a class for an expanded clone.

TRBD2,TRBJ2-1,TRBV7-9,.,TGTGCCAGCAGCCTGGGACTAGTGAAGGATGAGCAGTTCTTC,CASSLGLVKDEQFF
TRBD2,TRBJ2-1,TRBV19,.,TGTGCCAGTAGTACACACCGCGGACTAGCGGGAGGAGAGGGGAGGGAGCAGTTCTTC,CASSTHRGLAGGEGREQFF
TRBD1,TRBJ2-7,TRBV5-1,.,TGCGCCAGCAGCTTGGGGACAGGGGAGGACGAGCAGTACTTC,CASSLGTGEDEQYF
.,TRBJ2-7,TRBV21-1,.,TGTGCCAGCAGCAAAATTCCCAGGGTTTCACGTTGGTGCAAAAACTCCTACGAGCAGTACTTC,CASSKIPRVSRWCKNSYEQYF
.,TRBJ2-1,TRBV21-1,once,TGTGCCAGCAGCAAAGAAGGGGCCCTTGAGCAGTTCTTC,CASSKEGALEQFF
TRBD1,TRBJ2-7,TRBV7-2,.,TGTGCCAGCAGCTTAGATTCAGGGGGCTACGAGCAGTACTTC,CASSLDSGGYEQYF
.,TRBJ2-1,TRBV9,.,TGTGCCAGCGTCCTTGGGGGCGGCCCTACGCGCGATGAGCAGTTCTTC,CASVLGGGPTRDEQFF
.,TRBJ2-3,TRBV7-2,.,TGTGCCAGCAGCTTAAATCCGGGGGTGGATACGCAGTATTTT,CASSLNPGVDTQYF
.,TRBJ1-5,TRBV27,.,TGTGCCAGCATTGATTCGGGGGGACCTCAGCCCCAGCATTTT,CASIDSGGPQPQHF
TRBD1,TRBJ2-3,TRBV5-5,once,TGTGCCAGCAGCTTACGGTCACCTGGGTGGGACAGGGATACAGACACGCAGTATTTT,CASSLRSPGWDRDTDTQYF
.,TRBJ2-3,TRBV7-9,.,TGTGCCAGCAGCTTATTCGGGGGTGCAGATACGCAGTATTTT,CASSLFGGADTQYF
.,TRBJ1-1,TRBV30,.,TGTGCCTGGAGTGTACGGGGGATTGAGGCTTTCTTT,CAWSVRGIEAFF
.,TRBJ2-3,TRBV18,.,TGTGCCAGCTCTCCTGACAGTACAGATACGCAGTATTTT,CASSPDSTDTQYF
.,TRBJ2-3,TRBV6-5,.,TGTGCCAGCAGTTACTACAGCAGCACAGATACGCAGTATTTT,CASSYYSSTDTQYF
TRBD2,TRBJ2-3,TRBV19,.,TGTGCCAGTAGTAATATAGCGGGAGATACGCAGTATTTT,CASSNIAGDTQYF
.,TRBJ2-7,TRBV29-1,.,TGCAGCGTTGACGGCCGGAGCTCCTACGAGCAGTACTTC,CSVDGRSSYEQYF
TRBD2,TRBJ2-2,TRBV4-1,once,TGCGCCAGCAGCCAAGAGACTAGCGGGGGAACCGGGGAGCTGTTTTTT,CASSQETSGGTGELFF
TRBD1,TRBJ2-1,TRBV30,.,TGTGCCTGGTGGACAGGGGGGGCCAATGAGCAGTTCTTC,CAWWTGGANEQFF
.,TRBJ2-1,TRBV4-1,.,TGCGCCAGCAGCCAAAGACTGGGGTCGGACAATGAGCAGTTCTTC,CASSQRLGSDNEQFF
TRBD1,TRBJ2-7,TRBV5-8,once,TGTGCCAGCAGCCCCAGGGGACAGAGCTCCTACGAGCAGTACTTC,CASSPRGQSSYEQYF
TRBD1,TRBJ1-1,TRBV2,.,TGTGCCAGCAGTGTATGGGAGGGGGCACTTGAAGCTTTCTTT,CASSVWEGALEAFF
.,TRBJ1-1,TRBV7-9,once,TGTGCCAGCAGCGCATTTGGCACCGGTTACACTGAAGCTTTCTTT,CASSAFGTGYTEAFF
TRBD1,TRBJ2-7,TRBV27,once,TGTGCCAGCAGTTTGGTAGTTGGTGACAGGGTCTACGAGCAGTACTTC,CASSLVVGDRVYEQYF
.,TRBJ1-3,TRBV11-2,.,TGTGCCAGCAGCTTAGGCCTTGGCGGGGGATTTGCTGGAAACACCATATATTTT,CASSLGLGGGFAGNTIYF
.,TRBJ1-5,TRBV7-6,.,TGTGCCAGCAGCCCAGGATTCAATCAGCCCCAGCATTTT,CASSPGFNQPQHF
.,TRBJ1-2,TRBV13,.,TGTGCCAGCAGCTTTCACAGGGACTATGGCTACACCTTC,CASSFHRDYGYTF
.,TRBJ2-7,TRBV7-2,.,TGTGCCAGCAGCTTAGTTTGGTACGAGCAGTACTTC,CASSLVWYEQYF
.,TRBJ2-2,TRBV9,.,TGTGCCAGCAGCGTGGGCAGGGTGGTCGTGAACACCGGGGAGCTGTTTTTT,CASSVGRVVVNTGELFF
.,TRBJ2-7,TRBV27,.,TGTGCCAGCAGAGGGAGCCCGACCTACGAGCAGTACTTC,CASRGSPTYEQYF
TRBD2,TRBJ2-1,TRBV5-1,.,TGCGCCAGCAGTCCTGGACTAGGGGAGGTGAATGAGCAGTTCTTC,CASSPGLGEVNEQFF
TRBD2,TRBJ2-2,TRBV2,.,TGTGCCAGCAGTGGACTAGCGGAGAACACCGGGGAGCTGTTTTTT,CASSGLAENTGELFF
.,TRBJ2-7,TRBV6-6,.,TGTGCCAGCAGTTACCCAGACAGTTCTGGAGAGCAGTACTTC,CASSYPDSSGEQYF
TRBD1,TRBJ2-7,TRBV7-9,.,TGTGCCAGCAGCGGGGTTCAGGGGGCCCCCTACGAGCAGTACTTC,CASSGVQGAPYEQYF
.,TRBJ1-5,TRBV2,.,TGTGCCAGCAGTGAGTGGGAGTATAGCAATCAGCCCCAGCATTTT,CASSEWEYSNQPQHF
TRBD2,TRBJ2-2,TRBV7-8,.,TGTGCCAGCAGCTTCCCGATGAGCGGGAGTCGTTCTCCCGGGGAGCTGTTTTTT,CASSFPMSGSRSPGELFF
TRBD2,TRBJ2-3,TRBV11-2,.,TGTGCCAGCAGCTCGTGGACTAGCGGGAGCACAGATACGCAGTATTTT,CASSSWTSGSTDTQYF
.,TRBJ2-7,TRBV30,.,TGTGCCTGGAGTTTAACTGGGGGGAACGACGAGCAGTACTTC,CAWSLTGGNDEQYF
.,TRBJ1-2,TRBV27,.,TGTGCCAGCAGTTTATCATGGCATAACTTAAACTATGGCTACACCTTC,CASSLSWHNLNYGYTF
.,TRBJ2-5,TRBV15,once,TGTGCCACCACGGATGTCCAAGAGACCCAGTACTTC,CATTDVQETQYF
TRBD2,TRBJ2-7,TRBV7-9,.,TGTGCCAGCAGCTCACAGGGACTAGCGGGATCCTACGAGCAGTACTTC,CASSSQGLAGSYEQYF
.,TRBJ2-7,TRBV4-2,.,TGTGCCAGCAGTCCCTCGGACTGGACTGACTACGAGCAGTACTTC,CASSPSDWTDYEQYF
.,TRBJ1-4,TRBV11-2,.,TGTGCCAGCAGCTTATGGGGTGAAAAACTGTTTTTT,CASSLWGEKLFF
TRBD2,TRBJ2-1,TRBV28,.,TGTGCCAGCAGTTTATTTGTCACTAGCGGGAGCAATGAGCAGTTCTTC,CASSLFVTSGSNEQFF
TRBD2,TRBJ2-5,TRBV7-6,.,TGTGCCAGCAGCTTAGATTTTAGCGGGGGGTCCGGAACCCAGTACTTC,CASSLDFSGGSGTQYF
.,TRBJ2-3,TRBV11-2,.,TGTGCCAGCAGCTTAGCACAGGTCGTAGTAGGTACGCAGTATTTT,CASSLAQVVVGTQYF